Listed below are T cell receptor beta chains from one sample, sequenced in a study of CD8 T cells in ankylosing spondylitis. Each CDR3 protein is one row after TCRdb ran MiXCR on the 5' RACE reads. The sample includes just under 550,000 distinct CDR3 sequences, 9.5% to 15% of them seen just once. Sequenced input: blood, either unsorted or a sorted T cell fraction (not recorded which). These receptor sequences come from a male donor with ankylosing spondylitis. Each CDR3 is given with its conserved first and last residue. A D gene is named only where the DNA matches it firmly. Not every row has a clone size; where given, it reads once, few, many or a size class.

J: TRBJ2-3
D: TRBD2
V: TRBV5-5
size: many
DNA: TGTGCCAGCAGTAGACTAGCGGGAGGGGGTACGCAGTATTTT
CDR3: CASSRLAGGGTQYF

J: TRBJ1-3
D: -
V: TRBV20-1
size: few
DNA: TGCAGTGCTAGAGATTTCAGATTTGGAAACACCATATATTTT
CDR3: CSARDFRFGNTIYF

J: TRBJ1-5
D: -
V: TRBV10-3
size: -
DNA: TGTGCCATCAGTGAGGGTGGAGGGGCCGTGCCCCAGCATTTT
CDR3: CAISEGGGAVPQHF

J: TRBJ2-1
D: -
V: TRBV7-2
size: -
DNA: TGTGCCAGCAGCCCGGGTCTAAGCGCAGAGCAGTTCTTC
CDR3: CASSPGLSAEQFF

J: TRBJ2-1
D: -
V: TRBV20-1
size: -
DNA: TGCAGTGCTAGCAACGTTGTGTCCTACAATGAGCAGTTCTTC
CDR3: CSASNVVSYNEQFF

J: TRBJ2-1
D: TRBD2
V: TRBV7-6
size: -
DNA: TGTGCCAGCAGCTTAGAGGCTAGCGGCCCCTGGGGTGAGCAGTTCTTC
CDR3: CASSLEASGPWGEQFF

J: TRBJ2-3
D: -
V: TRBV15
size: -
DNA: TGTGCCACCAGCAGAGCCCTAGCGCTCACAGATACGCAGTATTTT
CDR3: CATSRALALTDTQYF

J: TRBJ2-1
D: TRBD1
V: TRBV27
size: few
DNA: TGTGCCAGCAGTTTAACCAGGGGGCTTGGGTATGAGCAGTTCTTC
CDR3: CASSLTRGLGYEQFF

J: TRBJ2-1
D: -
V: TRBV5-1
size: many
DNA: TGCGCCAGCAGGGGTATAGCGAGTAATGAGCAGTTCTTC
CDR3: CASRGIASNEQFF

J: TRBJ1-2
D: -
V: TRBV12-3/TRBV12-4
size: -
DNA: TGTGCCAGCAGTTTTAACATCTATGGCTACACCTTC
CDR3: CASSFNIYGYTF

J: TRBJ2-5
D: TRBD2
V: TRBV2
size: few
DNA: TGTGCCAGCACCGAAGGGTATCGGACTAGCTCAGAGACCCAGTACTTC
CDR3: CASTEGYRTSSETQYF

J: TRBJ2-1
D: TRBD1
V: TRBV29-1
size: -
DNA: TGCAGCGTGGACAGACAGGGGGGTTACAATGAGCAGTTCTTC
CDR3: CSVDRQGGYNEQFF

J: TRBJ1-5
D: -
V: TRBV7-9
size: -
DNA: TGTGCCAGCAGCTTAGGGGGGGCCACAAATCAGCCCCAGCATTTT
CDR3: CASSLGGATNQPQHF

J: TRBJ1-1
D: -
V: TRBV4-2
size: few
DNA: TGTGCCAGCAGCCAAGGCATGAAGGGGAACACTGAAGCTTTCTTT
CDR3: CASSQGMKGNTEAFF

J: TRBJ1-1
D: -
V: TRBV19
size: -
DNA: TGTGCCAGTAGATCACCGGGGGCGAACACTGAAGCTTTCTTT
CDR3: CASRSPGANTEAFF

J: TRBJ2-3
D: TRBD2
V: TRBV20-1
size: many
DNA: TGCAGTGCTACCTGGGAGGGCGCAGATACGCAGTATTTT
CDR3: CSATWEGADTQYF

J: TRBJ1-1
D: TRBD1
V: TRBV12-3/TRBV12-4
size: -
DNA: TGTGCCAGCAGTCCCGACAGGGTCAAAGCTTTCTTT
CDR3: CASSPDRVKAFF

J: TRBJ2-3
D: -
V: TRBV3-1
size: -
DNA: TGTGCCAGCAGCCAAGGGATCGGCACAGATACGCAGTATTTT
CDR3: CASSQGIGTDTQYF

J: TRBJ2-2
D: -
V: TRBV14
size: -
DNA: TGTGCCAGCAGCCGGTGGAGGGCCGGGGAGCTGTTTTTT
CDR3: CASSRWRAGELFF

J: TRBJ2-5
D: TRBD1
V: TRBV24-1
size: few
DNA: TGTGCCACCAGTGATTTCGGACAGGGGGCCAGGGAGACCCAGTACTTC
CDR3: CATSDFGQGARETQYF

J: TRBJ2-1
D: TRBD2
V: TRBV6-5
size: few
DNA: TGTGCCAGCAGACTTACTAGCGGCAATGAGCAGTTCTTC
CDR3: CASRLTSGNEQFF

J: TRBJ2-1
D: -
V: TRBV7-9
size: few
DNA: TGTGCCAGCAGCCCCAGGACAGCTATTAATGAGCAGTTCTTC
CDR3: CASSPRTAINEQFF

J: TRBJ1-6
D: -
V: TRBV20-1
size: -
DNA: TGCAGTGCTAGAGAGGGGCGGACCTCCTATAATTCACCCCTCCACTTT
CDR3: CSAREGRTSYNSPLHF

J: TRBJ2-2
D: -
V: TRBV9
size: few
DNA: TGTGCCAGCAGCGTATTACAGGGAAACACCGGGGAGCTGTTTTTT
CDR3: CASSVLQGNTGELFF

J: TRBJ2-1
D: -
V: TRBV28
size: -
DNA: TGTGCCAGCCGGCCGGGACATCTCTTCAATGAGCAGTTCTTC
CDR3: CASRPGHLFNEQFF

J: TRBJ2-7
D: -
V: TRBV20-1
size: few
DNA: TGCAGTGCTCCGGAAAGCTCTTACTCCGAGCAGTACTTC
CDR3: CSAPESSYSEQYF

J: TRBJ1-1
D: -
V: TRBV27
size: many
DNA: TGTGCCAGCAGCTCGCGGGCGGAAGCTTTCTTT
CDR3: CASSSRAEAFF

J: TRBJ2-1
D: TRBD2
V: TRBV7-9
size: -
DNA: TGTGCCAGCAGCATGCTAGCGGGAGTCTACAATGAGCAGTTCTTC
CDR3: CASSMLAGVYNEQFF

J: TRBJ2-1
D: TRBD2
V: TRBV20-1
size: few
DNA: TGCAGTGCCTCAGCGGGACCTGGGGATGAGCAGTTCTTC
CDR3: CSASAGPGDEQFF

J: TRBJ2-2
D: -
V: TRBV9
size: few
DNA: TGTGCCAGCAGCGTTCACTCCGGGGAGCTGTTTTTT
CDR3: CASSVHSGELFF

J: TRBJ2-3
D: -
V: TRBV20-1
size: -
DNA: TGCAGTGCTAGTGTAGGGGTTGGAGATACGCAGTATTTT
CDR3: CSASVGVGDTQYF

J: TRBJ2-7
D: -
V: TRBV7-2
size: many
DNA: TGTGCCAGCAGCGCAACGAGGACGAACGAGCAGTACTTC
CDR3: CASSATRTNEQYF

J: TRBJ2-2
D: TRBD2
V: TRBV11-2
size: many
DNA: TGTGCCACCCTACGCCCAGGGAGGGACACCGGGGAGCTGTTTTTT
CDR3: CATLRPGRDTGELFF

J: TRBJ1-1
D: TRBD1
V: TRBV18
size: -
DNA: TGTGCCAGCTCACCCCCTTCAGGGGGGAACACTGAAGCTTTCTTT
CDR3: CASSPPSGGNTEAFF

J: TRBJ2-1
D: TRBD2
V: TRBV5-6
size: -
DNA: TGTGCCAGCAGCCCCGGACTAGTTCGCGCCTACAATGAGCAGTTCTTC
CDR3: CASSPGLVRAYNEQFF

J: TRBJ2-3
D: TRBD2
V: TRBV2
size: -
DNA: TGTGCCAGCGAAACTAGCGTACTATCAGATACGCAGTATTTT
CDR3: CASETSVLSDTQYF

J: TRBJ1-1
D: TRBD1
V: TRBV20-1
size: few
DNA: TGCAGTGCAGCCGGGACAGGGGTCACTGAAGCTTTCTTT
CDR3: CSAAGTGVTEAFF

J: TRBJ2-3
D: TRBD2
V: TRBV7-2
size: few
DNA: TGTGCCAGCAGCCCGGGACTAGCGGGAGGTGCAGATACGCAGTATTTT
CDR3: CASSPGLAGGADTQYF

J: TRBJ2-5
D: -
V: TRBV6-5
size: few
DNA: TGTGCCAGCAGTTACACCCCCCCCAGGTACCAAGAGACCCAGTACTTC
CDR3: CASSYTPPRYQETQYF

J: TRBJ2-1
D: -
V: TRBV20-1
size: -
DNA: TGCAGACCTAAGGGGGGAGCTAATAATGAGCAGTTCTTC
CDR3: CRPKGGANNEQFF

J: TRBJ2-5
D: -
V: TRBV20-1
size: many
DNA: TGCAGTGCGGAGGGGCAAGAGACCCAGTACTTC
CDR3: CSAEGQETQYF

J: TRBJ2-1
D: -
V: TRBV19
size: few
DNA: TGTGCCAGTAGTAATAGCGACCACTACAATGAGCAGTTCTTC
CDR3: CASSNSDHYNEQFF

J: TRBJ2-7
D: TRBD2
V: TRBV11-2
size: -
DNA: TGTGCCAGCAGCCGAGGTGGACTAGCGGGAGGTTATTACGAGCAGTACTTC
CDR3: CASSRGGLAGGYYEQYF

J: TRBJ1-4
D: -
V: TRBV11-2
size: -
DNA: TGTGCCAGCAGCTTAGTAATCAGCCCAACTAATGAAAAACTGTTTTTT
CDR3: CASSLVISPTNEKLFF

J: TRBJ2-5
D: -
V: TRBV11-2
size: -
DNA: TGTGCCAGCAGCCAACCCCACGGGAGCCAGGAGACCCAGTACTTC
CDR3: CASSQPHGSQETQYF

J: TRBJ1-1
D: -
V: TRBV6-6
size: few
DNA: TGTGCCAGCAGCGTAAGACAGTTAACTGAAGCTTTCTTT
CDR3: CASSVRQLTEAFF

J: TRBJ2-7
D: TRBD2
V: TRBV20-1
size: few
DNA: TGCAGTGCTAGCCCCGGGACTAGCGGATACTACGAGCAGTACTTC
CDR3: CSASPGTSGYYEQYF

J: TRBJ1-1
D: -
V: TRBV12-3/TRBV12-4
size: many
DNA: TGTGCCAGCAGTTTATGGGAGGACCAGAACACTGAAGCTTTCTTT
CDR3: CASSLWEDQNTEAFF

J: TRBJ2-2
D: TRBD2
V: TRBV12-3/TRBV12-4
size: many
DNA: TGTGCCATCGATTCTAGCGGGAGGCCCGCGAACACCGGGGAGCTGTTTTTT
CDR3: CAIDSSGRPANTGELFF

J: TRBJ1-4
D: -
V: TRBV5-1
size: few
DNA: TGCGCCAGCAGCTTGGGGGCTTACAATGAAAAACTGTTTTTT
CDR3: CASSLGAYNEKLFF

J: TRBJ2-1
D: TRBD2
V: TRBV29-1
size: many
DNA: TGCAGCGTTGAATCTAGCGGAGTTGACAATGAGCAGTTCTTC
CDR3: CSVESSGVDNEQFF

J: TRBJ1-5
D: -
V: TRBV7-9
size: few
DNA: TGTGCCAGCAGCAGGGTGGAGAATCAGCCCCAGCATTTT
CDR3: CASSRVENQPQHF

J: TRBJ1-6
D: -
V: TRBV11-2
size: -
DNA: TGTGCCAGCAGCTTAGTTGACGCCTATGTTTCACCCCTCCACTTT
CDR3: CASSLVDAYVSPLHF

J: TRBJ1-5
D: -
V: TRBV5-1
size: few
DNA: TGCGCCAGCAGCTTGCTCGGGGGCACCAATCAGCCCCAGCATTTT
CDR3: CASSLLGGTNQPQHF

J: TRBJ2-2
D: -
V: TRBV5-1
size: many
DNA: TGCGCCAGCAGCTTACAAGGAACACCCGGGGAGCTGTTTTTT
CDR3: CASSLQGTPGELFF

J: TRBJ2-3
D: -
V: TRBV18
size: -
DNA: TGTGCCAGCTCACCTACCCCAGGCACAGATACGCAGTATTTT
CDR3: CASSPTPGTDTQYF

J: TRBJ2-1
D: TRBD2
V: TRBV14
size: many
DNA: TGTGCCAGCAGCCGTAGCGGGGGGTCCTACAATGAGCAGTTCTTC
CDR3: CASSRSGGSYNEQFF

J: TRBJ2-1
D: -
V: TRBV7-8
size: -
DNA: TGTGCCAGCAGCTTAGTAACGGGCTACGGCTCCTACAATGAGCAGTTCTTC
CDR3: CASSLVTGYGSYNEQFF

J: TRBJ1-2
D: -
V: TRBV24-1
size: few
DNA: TGTGCCACCAGTGATTTTAGCGGGCATGGCTACACCTTC
CDR3: CATSDFSGHGYTF